Detailed here is one T cell receptor beta chain. This entry belongs to a study of blood T cell repertoires in COVID-19. About the study: The study drew acute and convalescent COVID-19 samples from the United States, Italy and Spain. Sample material is recorded as cDNA or gDNA derived from T cells, B-cell-depleted T cells, or PBMCs.

Authors' methods: Amplifying reference gene primers gave estimates of nucleated cell counts. TCRdb keeps only in-frame clones here, not all; method: immunoSEQ multiplex PCR. V and J calls and clone size are those listed in that table; D and trimming were worked out from the DNA. The sample holds approximately 140,000 clones, roughly 80% seen once. The source material was peripheral blood. This clonotype was sampled from a human donor with acute or convalescent COVID-19. The donor label of this sample is uncertain.

As DNA, the CDR3 is TGTGCCAGCACCCGAAGGGCAGGGGTGATCAATCCCCAGCATTTT. It specifies CASTRRAGVINPQHF. V and J are TRBV2 and TRBJ1-5; TRBD1 is a possible D gene (6 bases). The V gene's germline CDR1 is SNHLY and CDR2 FYNNEI. The V and J ends lost 7 bases and 10 bases respectively, with 23 bases between them. There are 15 residues in the CDR3.